The 10 T cell receptor beta chains below come from one sample, sequenced in a study of blood T cell repertoires in COVID-19. Using immunoSEQ multiplex PCR, the repertoire was profiled, and TCRdb retains in-frame clones only, with some absent. The sample yields 150,000 or so clones, about 83% seen once. What was sequenced was peripheral blood. These receptors all come from a woman in her 70s with COVID-19, enrolled during active disease.

The chain carries TRBV9 and TRBJ2-2; D unclear. The germline V gene encodes CDR1 SGDLS and CDR2 YYNGEE. V lost 4 bases to trimming and J lost 0 bases, with 13 bases between them. The CDR3 has 16 amino acids. CDR3 nucleotides: TGTGCCAGCAGCCCCCAGGTTCAAGCGAACACCGGGGAGCTGTTTTTT. Its protein product is CASSPQVQANTGELFF.

CDR3 nucleotides: TGTGCCAGCAGTTACTCGATGTTCGGCGGGTACACTGAAGCTTTCTTT. Its translation is CASSYSMFGGYTEAFF. V and J are TRBV6-5 and TRBJ1-1; no reliable D call. Germline values: CDR1 MNHEY, CDR2 SVGAGI. The CDR3 consists of 16 residues. V lost 0 bases, J lost 3 bases, and 14 bases lay in between.

V and J are TRBV7-2 and TRBJ2-1; tentatively, D is TRBD1 (5 bases). There are 15 residues in the CDR3. Looked up from germline, CDR1 is SGHTA and CDR2 is FQGNSA. The V and J ends lost 4 bases and 0 bases respectively, with 10 bases between them. As DNA, the CDR3 is TGTGCCAGCAGCTCCAGACAGAGCTCCTACAATGAGCAGTTCTTC. Amino acid sequence: CASSSRQSSYNEQFF.

The gene calls are TRBV3-1 (or the pseudogene TRBV3-2) and TRBJ1-2; no firm D call. CDR3 size: 13 residues. The V gene lost 4 bases and the J gene lost 4 bases, with 10 bases spanning the gap. From germline, CDR1 is LGHDT and CDR2 YNNKEL (reference sequence). The CDR3 region is CASSPNPSYGYTF. CDR3 sequence (DNA): TGTGCCAGCAGCCCCAATCCTAGCTATGGCTACACCTTC.

This clone was picked up one time. The chain combines TRBV18 with TRBJ2-2; D might be TRBD1 (6 bases). V dropped 5 bases and J dropped 7 bases, with 11 bases sitting between them. Germline values: CDR1 KGHSH, CDR2 LQKENI. The CDR3 covers 13 residues. The DNA for the CDR3 is TGTGCCAGCTCATCCAGGGGAATCGGGGAGCTGTTTTTT. Translating gives CASSSRGIGELFF.

The chain joins TRBV5-1 to TRBJ1-2, with D hard to call. CDR1 SGHRS and CDR2 YFSETQ come from the germline V gene. V lost 0 bases, J lost 0 bases, and 6 bases lay in between. CDR3 length equals 14 residues. CDR3 nucleotides: TGCGCCAGCAGCTTGGACGGGTCTAACTATGGCTACACCTTC. It codes for CASSLDGSNYGYTF.

This chain links TRBV6-5 with TRBJ2-7, with 7 bases matching TRBD1. This CDR3 region has 14 residues. Germline CDR1 MNHEY, CDR2 SVGAGI. The junction had 8 bases not matched to a gene; V was cut back by 6 bases and J by 3 bases. The CDR3 is CASSFRTGNYEQYF. In nucleotides, the CDR3 is TGTGCCAGCAGCTTTCGGACAGGAAACTACGAGCAGTACTTC.

The chain joins TRBV5-1 to TRBJ2-2; D possibly corresponds to TRBD2 (6 bases). Looked up from germline, CDR1 is SGHRS and CDR2 is YFSETQ. The CDR3 length is 15 residues. V lost 7 bases and J 6 bases, leaving 19 bases between the germline ends. The CDR3 protein is CASAQFGGRSGELFF. As DNA, the CDR3 is TGCGCCAGCGCCCAGTTCGGGGGACGTTCCGGGGAGCTGTTTTTT.

The chain combines TRBV6-1 with TRBJ2-7; 7 nucleotides agree with TRBD1. Germline V gene lookup returns CDR1 MNHNS and CDR2 SASEGT. This CDR3 is 19 amino acids long. V trimming: 0 bases; J trimming: 1 base; junction bases outside the gene matches: 15. The CDR3 coding sequence is TGTGCCAGCAGTGAAGCAATTCAGGGGGTGAAAGGTCGGTCCTACGAGCAGTACTTC. This gives the protein CASSEAIQGVKGRSYEQYF.

The chain links TRBV3-1 (or the pseudogene TRBV3-2) to TRBJ1-1, with D perhaps TRBD1 (6 bases). Germline-derived CDR1 and CDR2 are LGHDT and YNNKEL (reference sequence). The CDR3 length is 15 residues. Trimming pared 2 bases from V and 1 base from J, leaving 11 bases between. CDR3 DNA: TGTGCCAGCAGCCAATCCGACAGGTCGAACACTGAAGCTTTCTTT. Translating it yields CASSQSDRSNTEAFF.